A selection of T cell receptor beta chains follows, all from one sample in a study of CD8 T cells in Susac syndrome. TCRdb ran MiXCR on the immunoSEQ multiplex PCR reads and lists one entry per CDR3 protein. The sample includes 180,000 or so distinct CDR3 sequences, just under 95% of them seen just once. Sequencing was carried out using CD4+ T cells from PBMCs. Receptors were obtained from a human donor in good health. The CDR3 runs from the conserved cysteine through the conserved F or W. A D gene is named only where the DNA matches it firmly. For some rows the clone size is stated as once, few or many, or as a class when expanded; others skip it.

V	D	size	J	DNA	CDR3
TRBV7-2	TRBD2	NA	TRBJ2-7	TGTGCCAGCAGCTTGGCCTCGACTAGCGGGAGGGCCTACGAGCAGTACTTC	CASSLASTSGRAYEQYF
TRBV30	NA	NA	TRBJ2-1	TGTGCCTGGAGTAACGATGAGCAGTTCTTC	CAWSNDEQFF
TRBV6-5	TRBD1	NA	TRBJ2-7	TGTGCCAGCAGTCCGGGACAGGGGTTCGACGAGCAGTACTTC	CASSPGQGFDEQYF
TRBV29-1	NA	NA	TRBJ1-1	TGCAGCGTTGAAGCACGGGGCACTGAAGCTTTCTTT	CSVEARGTEAFF
TRBV7-2	NA	once	TRBJ2-1	TGTGCCAGCAGCCGTATTGCCGGAATATCCTACAATGAGCAGTTCTTC	CASSRIAGISYNEQFF
TRBV24-1	TRBD2	NA	TRBJ2-2	TGTGCCACGACCAGCGGGAGGGCCGGGAACACCGGGGAGCTGTTTTTT	CATTSGRAGNTGELFF
TRBV27	NA	NA	TRBJ2-2	TGTGCCAGCAGTTTTACCCTCACCGGGGAGCTGTTTTTT	CASSFTLTGELFF
TRBV6-5	TRBD1	NA	TRBJ2-7	TGTGCCAGCAGTTACTCGACAGGGGACGACGAGCAGTACTTC	CASSYSTGDDEQYF
TRBV20-1	TRBD2	NA	TRBJ2-3	TGCAGTGCTTGGGAACCCAGACTAGCGGGAGTTACAGATACGCAGTATTTT	CSAWEPRLAGVTDTQYF
TRBV7-9	NA	NA	TRBJ1-4	TGTGCCAGCAGCCTCGCAGGGAAGGAAAAACTGTTTTTT	CASSLAGKEKLFF
TRBV13	TRBD1	NA	TRBJ1-1	TGTGCCAGCAGCCGGGACAGGCTCACTGAAGCTTTCTTT	CASSRDRLTEAFF
TRBV11-2	NA	NA	TRBJ2-1	TGTGCCAGCAGCAACGGACGCAAACAAAAGCAGTTCTTC	CASSNGRKQKQFF
TRBV6-5	TRBD2	few	TRBJ2-3	TGTGCCAGCAGTCGCGGACTAGCGGGAGGGGATACGCAGTATTTT	CASSRGLAGGDTQYF
TRBV7-2	TRBD1	NA	TRBJ2-7	TGTGCCAGCAGCTTAGTGTCGGGACAGAGCTACGAGCAGTACTTC	CASSLVSGQSYEQYF
TRBV30	TRBD1	NA	TRBJ2-7	TGTGCCTGGAGTGTACCACAGGGGGCGGACGAGCAGTACTTC	CAWSVPQGADEQYF
TRBV3-1	TRBD2	NA	TRBJ2-1	TGTGCCAGCAGCCAAGCTCTAGCGGGAGTGGGTGAGCAGTTCTTC	CASSQALAGVGEQFF
TRBV5-4	NA	NA	TRBJ2-7	TGTGCCAGCAGCTTGTTCGGGAGAGTGGAGTACGAGCAGTACTTC	CASSLFGRVEYEQYF
TRBV29-1	TRBD1	NA	TRBJ2-7	TGCAGCGGCAGGGGGCGCGACGAGCAGTACTTC	CSGRGRDEQYF
TRBV29-1	NA	once	TRBJ2-1	TGCAGCGTTGACAGCTGGCCTCACAATGAGCAGTTCTTC	CSVDSWPHNEQFF
TRBV20-1	TRBD2	NA	TRBJ2-5	TGCAGTGCTTGGCTTAGCGGGGCCTCAGGGACCCAGTACTTC	CSAWLSGASGTQYF
TRBV30	TRBD2	NA	TRBJ2-1	TGTGCCTTTGAGCGGGATGCTTCCTCCTACAATGAGCAGTTCTTC	CAFERDASSYNEQFF
TRBV15	NA	NA	TRBJ2-1	TGTGCCACCAGCAGAGGCGCGGGTGAGCAGTTCTTC	CATSRGAGEQFF
TRBV2	NA	NA	TRBJ1-1	TGTGCCAGCAGTGAGATATCGGCCGGAACTGAAGCTTTCTTT	CASSEISAGTEAFF
TRBV20-1	TRBD1	NA	TRBJ1-2	TGCAGTGCTAGAGCTCCCTTCCGGGACAGGGGTAGCTACACCTTC	CSARAPFRDRGSYTF
TRBV30	NA	NA	TRBJ2-7	TGTGCCTGGGGGCTGGAGCAGTACTTC	CAWGLEQYF
TRBV29-1	NA	NA	TRBJ2-1	TGCAGCGTACGCCGGGACCCCCGTAGGTTCTTC	CSVRRDPRRFF
TRBV27	NA	NA	TRBJ2-5	TGTGCCAGCAGACTGACTACAACTCAAGAGACCCAGTACTTC	CASRLTTTQETQYF
TRBV5-1	TRBD2	NA	TRBJ2-5	TGCGCCAGCAGCTTGGAGGGACTAGCGGGAGTCGAGACCCAGTACTTC	CASSLEGLAGVETQYF
TRBV6-2/TRBV6-3	NA	NA	TRBJ1-2	TGTGCCAGCGCTGGAGGATCGTGGGGTGGCTACACCTTC	CASAGGSWGGYTF
TRBV29-1	NA	NA	TRBJ2-2	TGCAGCGTGCAGGCGGACACCGGGGAGCTGTTTTTT	CSVQADTGELFF
TRBV18	TRBD1	once	TRBJ2-1	TGTGCCAGCTCACTTATGTCCGGGACAGGGATCCATGAGCAGTTCTTC	CASSLMSGTGIHEQFF
TRBV30	NA	NA	TRBJ2-4	TGTGCCTGGAAATCGGACAGGGAGGGGAACATTCAGTACTTC	CAWKSDREGNIQYF
TRBV11-2	TRBD2	NA	TRBJ2-1	TGTGCCAGCAGCCCGAGACTAGCGGGAGGGCCGTGGCAGTTCTTC	CASSPRLAGGPWQFF
TRBV4-3	TRBD2	NA	TRBJ2-3	TGCGCCAGCAGCCAAAGGGGAGGGGGCACAGATACGCAGTATTTT	CASSQRGGGTDTQYF
TRBV20-1	NA	NA	TRBJ1-5	TGCAGTGCTAGTGGGGCAGGGCGGAATCAGCCCCAGCATTTT	CSASGAGRNQPQHF